These T cell receptor beta chains were read from a single sample in a study of control samples from healthy donors and cancer patients. Method: immunoSEQ multiplex PCR; TCRdb's copy keeps in-frame clones and lacks some. This table has about 160,000 clones, around 90% appearing once. Source material: blood. The receptors here all came from a man aged 25-45 years in good health. Each CDR3 is given with its conserved first and last residue.

j_gene,v_gene,CDR3aa
TRBJ1-1,TRBV28,CASRHGRRNTEAFF
TRBJ2-5,TRBV7-8,CASSLGGSREETQYF
TRBJ1-2,TRBV7-2,CASSLRSTGVGGYTF
TRBJ2-1,TRBV18,CASSHSSGSEQFF
TRBJ2-7,TRBV11-2,CASSPGTGAYEQYF
TRBJ2-3,TRBV7-3,CASSLTNGGSRNTQYF
TRBJ1-6,TRBV18,CASSPMIYNSPLHF
TRBJ1-4,TRBV5-5,CASSLNGRDNEKLFF
TRBJ2-7,TRBV2,CASSETPGLAGDYSYEQYF
TRBJ1-2,TRBV6-2/TRBV6-3,CASSYPKSASNYGYTF
TRBJ2-2,TRBV7-7,CASSLGGSGTGELFF
TRBJ2-7,TRBV5-1,CASSIAGGSSSYEQYF
TRBJ2-7,TRBV5-4,CASSGTQKSSYEQYF
TRBJ2-3,TRBV5-1,CASSLGGRLGTDTQYF
TRBJ1-1,TRBV12-3/TRBV12-4,CASSAGLNTEAFF
TRBJ2-3,TRBV4-3,CASSQNGLAGGSDTQYF
TRBJ2-5,TRBV14,CASSPYGGGQETQYF
TRBJ2-3,TRBV6-2/TRBV6-3,CASSSWGDTQYF
TRBJ2-3,TRBV5-1,CASSATGFPSTDTQYF
TRBJ1-2,TRBV7-3,CASSLISPGELYGYTF
TRBJ1-1,TRBV5-1,CASSLGLMNTEAFF
TRBJ1-5,TRBV19,CASSRNEDQPQHF
TRBJ2-1,TRBV10-2,CATYDIRSYNEQFF
TRBJ2-2,TRBV2,CASGGGHTGELFF
TRBJ1-1,TRBV6-5,CASNYRRDTNTEAFF
TRBJ1-4,TRBV13,CASSLGLGRNEKLFF
TRBJ2-7,TRBV27,CASSLSGQGNSYEQYF